This T cell receptor beta chain was captured in a study of T cell clonality in common variable immunodeficiency. Study findings and constraints: CVID subjects had higher TCRbeta clonality than healthy controls, most marked in about a third. Repertoire-complication correlations in CVID were limited by patient heterogeneity. What drives increased CVID clonality needs T cell subpopulation sequencing. Reportedly, TCR beta sequences from common variable immunodeficiency showed fewer deletions and N-nucleotide insertions.

CDR3 length: 14 amino acids. Germline loops: CDR1 SNHLY, CDR2 FYNNEI. V was pared by 6 bases and J by 3 bases, with 12 bases between. With respect to this clone: Its target is not known. The observed sequence ends 3 residues before the CDR3 terminus, with the missing tail filled in from the germline J gene.

TCRdb keeps only in-frame clones here, not all; method: immunoSEQ multiplex PCR. The repertoire yields some 45,000 clones, none seen only once; the top ten contain about 2.2%. What was sequenced was peripheral blood mononuclear cells. The clonotype comes from a person aged 18 to 75 in good health. The chain joins TRBV2 to TRBJ1-5; a possible D gene is TRBD1 (5 bases). Incomplete CDR3 DNA: TGTGCCAGCAGCCCGGCAGGGCCCAATCAGCCC. Translated: CASSPAGPNQP. The entire CDR3 is CASSPAGPNQPQHF.